Shown below are 26 T cell receptor beta chains from a single sample sequenced in a study of T cell responses to AZD1222 COVID-19 vaccine. The assay was immunoSEQ multiplex PCR, and TCRdb's table has in-frame clones only and misses some. The data contain 200,000 to 300,000 clones, approximately 95% of them singletons. The sequencing used peripheral blood, collected on day 0 of AZD1222 vaccination. The receptors come from an adult in good health.

This clone was found once. V and J are TRBV2 and TRBJ2-7, with D perhaps matching TRBD1 (6 bases). Germline CDR1 SNHLY, CDR2 FYNNEI. V was trimmed by 8 bases and J by 1 base, leaving 6 bases between them. This CDR3 has 11 residues. The CDR3: CASGQSYEQYF. The CDR3 DNA follows: TGTGCCAGCGGACAGTCCTACGAGCAGTACTTC.

The genes are TRBV29-1 and TRBJ1-4; unclear D gene. Germline V CDR1 and CDR2: SQVTM, ANQGSEA. The CDR3 length is 13 residues. Trimming pared 4 bases from V and 0 bases from J, leaving 6 bases between. The CDR3 sequence: CSVGSTTNEKLFF. The DNA for the CDR3 is TGCAGCGTTGGCTCAACAACTAATGAAAAACTGTTTTTT. Full variable domain (outside the CDR3, taken from reference TRBV29-1 and TRBJ1-4): SAVISQKPSRDICQRGTSLTIQCQVDSQVTMMFWYRQQPGQSLTLIATANQGSEATYESGFVIDKFPISRPNLTFSTLTVSNMSPEDSSIYLCSVGSTTNEKLFFGSGTQLSVL.

The rearrangement uses TRBV3-1 (or the pseudogene TRBV3-2) and TRBJ1-5; possibly TRBD1 for D (6 bases). The CDR3 is 14 residues long. Germline V gives CDR1 LGHDT, CDR2 YNNKEL (reference sequence). V lost 1 base and J lost 7, with 11 bases in between. CDR3 sequence (DNA): TGTGCCAGCAGCCAAGCTCCGGACAGACAGCCCCAGCATTTT. Its translation: CASSQAPDRQPQHF.

This clone appeared a few times. The rearrangement links TRBV28 to TRBJ2-7; D ambiguous. The CDR3 sequence is 12 residues long. The germline V gene encodes CDR1 MDHEN and CDR2 SYDVKM. The V gene lost 3 bases and the J gene lost 6 bases, with 9 bases spanning the gap. As DNA, the CDR3 is TGTGCCAGCAGTTTTTTCGATGGCGAGCAGTACTTC. This translates into CASSFFDGEQYF. Together with reference TRBV28 and TRBJ2-7, the CDR3 gives the full variable domain: DVKVTQSSRYLVKRTGEKVFLECVQDMDHENMFWYRQDPGLGLRLIYFSYDVKMKEKGDIPEGYSVSREKKERFSLILESASTNQTSMYLCASSFFDGEQYFGPGTRLTVT.

The chain recombines TRBV21-1 with TRBJ2-3. TRBV21-1 is a listed pseudogene. There are 17 residues in the CDR3. The CDR3 here is CASSNQGRREHTDTQYF. In nucleotides, the CDR3 is TGTGCCAGCAGCAATCAAGGGCGGCGTGAGCACACAGATACGCAGTATTTT.

The chain links TRBV3-1 (or the pseudogene TRBV3-2) to TRBJ2-7; unclear D gene. The length of the CDR3 is 13 residues. Germline V lookup: CDR1 LGHDT, CDR2 YNNKEL (reference sequence). V lost 2 bases, J lost 6 bases, and 11 bases lay in between. Here the CDR3 reads CASSQRVTGEQYF. CDR3 DNA: TGTGCCAGCAGCCAAAGGGTAACGGGCGAGCAGTACTTC.

The chain is built from TRBV10-3 and TRBJ2-1, with a tentative D call TRBD1 (6 bases). The CDR3 contains 16 residues. Germline loops: CDR1 ENHRY, CDR2 SYGVKD. Trimming stripped 0 bases from V and 2 bases from J, with 11 bases between. The CDR3 protein is CAISESLGGAYNEQFF. The CDR3 DNA reads TGTGCCATCAGTGAGTCTCTAGGGGGAGCCTACAATGAGCAGTTCTTC.

This sequence joins TRBV2 and TRBJ2-1; perhaps TRBD1 as D (5 bases). This CDR3 is 11 amino acids long. The ends were cut back, 3 bases at V and 12 bases at J, with 9 bases in the middle. The germline CDR1 and CDR2 sequences are SNHLY and FYNNEI. The CDR3 loop is CASSDRVGQFF. The CDR3 bases are TGTGCCAGCAGTGACAGGGTCGGGCAGTTCTTC.

The CDR3 region is CASTLQGNTEAFF. The DNA for the CDR3 is TGTGCCAGCACCCTACAGGGGAACACTGAAGCTTTCTTT. The gene calls are TRBV7-9 and TRBJ1-1, with D maybe TRBD1 (6 bases). The CDR3 is 13 residues long. Per the germline V gene, CDR1 is SEHNR and CDR2 is FQNEAQ (reference sequence). Trimming removed 7 bases at V and 1 base at J, with 10 bases between.

The rearrangement uses TRBV28 and TRBJ2-1; no reliable D call. This CDR3 is 19 amino acids long. Between the trimmed V and J ends, which lost 2 bases and 5 bases, there was a span of 25 bases. Germline CDR1 reads MDHEN; CDR2 reads SYDVKM. CDR3 in DNA: TGTGCCAGCAGTTTAAGGTTGGCTAGTCTCGTTACGGCTAACAATGAGCAGTTCTTC. Its protein product is CASSLRLASLVTANNEQFF. The full variable domain, its missing parts supplied by reference TRBV28 and TRBJ2-1, is DVKVTQSSRYLVKRTGEKVFLECVQDMDHENMFWYRQDPGLGLRLIYFSYDVKMKEKGDIPEGYSVSREKKERFSLILESASTNQTSMYLCASSLRLASLVTANNEQFFGPGTRLTVL.

In DNA form, the CDR3 reads TGTGCCAGCAGTCCCGGGACTAGCGTCCACGAGCAGTACTTC. Protein sequence: CASSPGTSVHEQYF. The chain uses TRBV2 and TRBJ2-7; 10 positions agree with TRBD2. CDR1 and CDR2 from the germline V gene are SNHLY and FYNNEI. The CDR3 spans 14 residues. V dropped 5 bases and J dropped 5; count of bases not matched to a gene: 6.

The chain recombines TRBV7-3 with TRBJ2-1, with D tentatively TRBD2 (6 bases). Deletions cut 4 bases from V and 9 bases from J, with 19 bases between. Germline CDR1 is SGHTA and CDR2 is FQGTGA. The CDR3 totals 15 residues. Here the CDR3 DNA reads TGTGCCAGCAGCTACTCGGGATATCTGGAGGGTGAGCAGTTCTTC. Its protein is CASSYSGYLEGEQFF.

J is TRBJ2-3 and V is TRBV10-2; tentative D call: TRBD2 (5 bases). CDR1 is WSHSY and CDR2 is SAAADI in the germline V gene. Trimming stripped 5 bases from V and 4 bases from J, with 19 bases between. This CDR3 is 16 amino acids long. The CDR3 protein is CASSWESSPGADTQYF. DNA for the CDR3: TGCGCCAGCAGTTGGGAGTCCTCCCCTGGGGCAGATACGCAGTATTTT.

This sequence joins TRBV28 and TRBJ2-7, with 9 nucleotides matching TRBD1. The CDR3 has 14 residues. The germline V gene has CDR1 MDHEN and CDR2 SYDVKM. Trimming took 5 bases from V and 7 from J; bases not matched to a gene: 9. The CDR3 DNA sequence: TGTGCCAGCAGTCCGGACAGGGGCCCGGAGGAGCAGTACTTC. Its protein product is CASSPDRGPEEQYF. Full variable domain (rest looked up from reference TRBV28 and TRBJ2-7): DVKVTQSSRYLVKRTGEKVFLECVQDMDHENMFWYRQDPGLGLRLIYFSYDVKMKEKGDIPEGYSVSREKKERFSLILESASTNQTSMYLCASSPDRGPEEQYFGPGTRLTVT.

The chain carries TRBV28 and TRBJ1-3; no firm D call. The V end was cut by 5 bases, the J end by 0 bases, with 5 bases between. Germline assignment: CDR1 MDHEN and CDR2 SYDVKM. The CDR3 is 13 amino acids. This CDR3 reads CASSTLSGNTIYF. The CDR3 nucleotides read TGTGCCAGCAGTACACTCTCTGGAAACACCATATATTTT.

The gene calls are TRBV10-3 and TRBJ2-2; the match to TRBD2 covers 8 bases. J gave up 5 bases and V 8 bases, and 7 bases lay outside the gene matches. Germline V gives CDR1 ENHRY, CDR2 SYGVKD. CDR3 length: 14 amino acids. CDR3 sequence reads: CAIPNGGATGELFF. CDR3 DNA: TGTGCCATCCCGAACGGGGGGGCGACCGGGGAGCTGTTTTTT.

This clone was seen once. The CDR3 bases are TGTGCCACCAGTGCCCCCGGGACTAGCGGGGGGGTCACCGGGGAGCTGTTTTTT. Its translation: CATSAPGTSGGVTGELFF. The rearrangement joins TRBV24-1 to TRBJ2-2, with 16 bases that match TRBD2. Germline loops: CDR1 KGHDR, CDR2 SFDVKD. With 5 bases clipped from V and 4 bases from J, the junction kept 6 bases outside the gene matches. There are 18 residues in the CDR3.

The rearrangement links TRBV20-1 to TRBJ1-1, with D uncertain. The V and J ends lost 5 bases and 0 bases respectively, with 7 bases between them. CDR1 and CDR2 (germline): DFQATT, SNEGSKA (reference sequence). This CDR3 has 12 amino acids. Here the CDR3 reads CSARGMNTEAFF. CDR3 sequence (DNA): TGCAGTGCTCGTGGCATGAACACTGAAGCTTTCTTT.

V is TRBV6-1 and J is TRBJ2-1, with D unresolved. The CDR3 spans 15 residues. V was shortened by 3 bases and J by 0 bases, with 9 bases between the two germline ends. Germline loops: CDR1 MNHNS, CDR2 SASEGT. As DNA, the CDR3 is TGTGCCAGCAGTGATTGGGGAAGCTCCTACAATGAGCAGTTCTTC. Its protein product is CASSDWGSSYNEQFF.

V and J are TRBV6-5 and TRBJ1-5; D might be TRBD1 (5 bases). Germline CDR1 is MNHEY and CDR2 is SVGAGI. V gave up 6 bases and J gave up 4 bases, with 10 bases separating them. This CDR3 is built from 13 residues. CDR3 sequence (DNA): TGTGCCAGCAGCCCCGACAGAAATCAGCCCCAGCATTTT. Residues: CASSPDRNQPQHF.

In its sample, this clone was seen once. The V call is TRBV7-2, the J call TRBJ1-2, with D hard to call. This CDR3 has 15 amino acids. With 5 bases removed from V and 6 bases from J, the gap between germline ends came to 19 bases. The germline gives CDR1 SGHTA, CDR2 FQGNSA. In DNA, the CDR3 is TGTGCCAGCAGCCCCAGAGTTTTAAAGTGGGATGGCTACACCTTC. It translates to CASSPRVLKWDGYTF.

The rearrangement links TRBV5-6 to TRBJ2-7; 7 bases agree with TRBD1. The germline V gene has CDR1 SGHDT and CDR2 YYEEEE. Trimming removed 2 bases from V and 9 bases from J; junction bases left unmatched: 8. The CDR3 spans 13 residues. Here the CDR3 reads CASSLSRQGRQYF. The CDR3 bases are TGTGCCAGCAGCTTAAGCCGACAGGGCCGGCAGTACTTC. Drawing the rest from reference TRBV5-6 and TRBJ2-7, the complete variable domain is DAGVTQSPTHLIKTRGQQVTLRCSPKSGHDTVSWYQQALGQGPQFIFQYYEEEERQRGNFPDRFSGHQFPNYSSELNVNALLLGDSALYLCASSLSRQGRQYFGPGTRLTVT.

This chain connects TRBV19 to TRBJ1-2, with D unclear. The V end was cut by 6 bases, the J end by 4 bases, with 12 bases between. CDR3 length: 13 amino acids. The germline V gene has CDR1 LNHDA and CDR2 SQIVND (reference sequence). The CDR3 loop reads CASRAGPGYGYTF. As DNA, the CDR3 is TGTGCCAGTAGGGCGGGCCCCGGCTATGGCTACACCTTC.

The chain employs TRBV6-2 or TRBV6-3 and TRBJ2-7; 9 bases are a match to TRBD1. The V gene's germline CDR1 is MNHEY and CDR2 SVGEGT. CDR3 size: 13 residues. After removal of 4 bases from V and 5 bases from J, the junction contained 3 bases not matched to a gene. CDR3 in amino acids: CASSWDRVDEQYF. The CDR3 nucleotides are TGTGCCAGCAGTTGGGACAGGGTGGACGAGCAGTACTTC.

V is TRBV7-8 and J is TRBJ1-5; 8 nucleotides agree with TRBD1. The CDR3 consists of 17 residues. Trimming cost V 0 bases and J 3 bases; bases outside gene matches: 7. Germline assignment: CDR1 SGHVS and CDR2 FQNEAQ. CDR3 nucleotide sequence: TGTGCCAGCAGCTTAGCTGCCCTGGGACAGGCCAATCAGCCCCAGCATTTT. Amino acid sequence: CASSLAALGQANQPQHF. The whole variable domain, remainder taken from reference TRBV7-8 and TRBJ1-5, is GAGVSQSPRYKVAKRGQDVALRCDPISGHVSLFWYQQALGQGPEFLTYFQNEAQLDKSGLPSDRFFAERPEGSVSTLKIQRTQQEDSAVYLCASSLAALGQANQPQHFGDGTRLSIL.

The chain joins TRBV27 to TRBJ1-1; 9 bases agree with TRBD1. The CDR3 contains 14 residues. V shed 5 bases and J 5 bases; nucleotides not matched to a gene: 6. The germline CDR1 and CDR2 sequences are MNHEY and SMNVEV (reference sequence). CDR3 DNA sequence: TGTGCCAGCAGTCCGGGACAGGGCGGGACTGAAGCTTTCTTT. Amino acid sequence: CASSPGQGGTEAFF.